This T cell receptor beta chain is drawn from a study of blood T cell repertoires in COVID-19. Study-wide context: The United States, Italy and Spain provided the acute and convalescent COVID-19 samples.

The protocol was immunoSEQ multiplex PCR, while the TCRdb copy is restricted to in-frame clones and leaves out a portion. The data show more than 200,000 clones, over 75% seen once. The V gene's germline CDR1 is SNHLY and CDR2 FYNNEI. Trimming removed 6 bases from V and 3 bases from J; junction bases left unmatched: 4. This CDR3 region has 14 residues. The source of this sequence is a woman aged 25 to 45 who had been exposed to COVID-19. This chain uses TRBV2 with TRBJ2-2, with 7 bases matching TRBD1. The specimen was PBMCs or T cells enriched from blood (not recorded which). The CDR3 bases are TGTGCCAGCAGAGGGACAGATTACACCGGGGAGCTGTTTTTT. Translation: CASRGTDYTGELFF.